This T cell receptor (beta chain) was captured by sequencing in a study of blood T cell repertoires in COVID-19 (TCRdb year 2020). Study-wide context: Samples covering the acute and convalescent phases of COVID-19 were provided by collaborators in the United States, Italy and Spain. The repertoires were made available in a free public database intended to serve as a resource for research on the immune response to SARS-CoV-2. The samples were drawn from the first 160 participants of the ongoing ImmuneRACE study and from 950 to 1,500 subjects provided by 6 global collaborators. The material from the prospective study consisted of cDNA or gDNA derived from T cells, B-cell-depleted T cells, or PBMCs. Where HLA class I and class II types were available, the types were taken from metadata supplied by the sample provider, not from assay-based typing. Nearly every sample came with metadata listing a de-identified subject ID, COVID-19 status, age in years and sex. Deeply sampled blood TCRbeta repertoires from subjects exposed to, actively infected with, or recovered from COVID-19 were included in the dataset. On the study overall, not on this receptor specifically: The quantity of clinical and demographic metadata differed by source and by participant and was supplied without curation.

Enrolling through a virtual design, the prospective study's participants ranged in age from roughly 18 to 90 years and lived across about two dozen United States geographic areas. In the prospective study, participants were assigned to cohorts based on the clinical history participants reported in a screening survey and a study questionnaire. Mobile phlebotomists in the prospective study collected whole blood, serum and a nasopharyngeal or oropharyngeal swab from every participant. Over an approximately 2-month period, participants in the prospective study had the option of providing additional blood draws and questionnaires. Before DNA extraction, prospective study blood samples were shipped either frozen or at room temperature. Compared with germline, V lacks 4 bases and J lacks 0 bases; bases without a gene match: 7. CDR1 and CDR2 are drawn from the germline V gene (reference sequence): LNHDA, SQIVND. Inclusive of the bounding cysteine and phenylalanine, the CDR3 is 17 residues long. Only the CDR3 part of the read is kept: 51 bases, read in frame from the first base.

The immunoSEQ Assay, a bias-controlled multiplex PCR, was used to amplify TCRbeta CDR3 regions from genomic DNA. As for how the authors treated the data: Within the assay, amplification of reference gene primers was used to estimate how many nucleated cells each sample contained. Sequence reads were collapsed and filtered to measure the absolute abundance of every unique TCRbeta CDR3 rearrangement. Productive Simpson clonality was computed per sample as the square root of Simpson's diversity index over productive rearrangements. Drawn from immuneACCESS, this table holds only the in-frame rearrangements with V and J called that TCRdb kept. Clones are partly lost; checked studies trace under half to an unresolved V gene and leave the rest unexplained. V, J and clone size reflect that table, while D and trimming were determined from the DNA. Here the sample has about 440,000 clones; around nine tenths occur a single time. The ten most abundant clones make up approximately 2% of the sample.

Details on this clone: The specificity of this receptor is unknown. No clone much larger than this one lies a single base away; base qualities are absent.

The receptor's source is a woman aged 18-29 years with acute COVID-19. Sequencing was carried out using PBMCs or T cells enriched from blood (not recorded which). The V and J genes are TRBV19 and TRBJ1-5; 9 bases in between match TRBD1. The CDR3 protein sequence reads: CASSSLRDRDSNQPQHF. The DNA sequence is TGTGCCAGTAGTAGTCTGAGGGACAGGGATAGCAATCAGCCCCAGCATTTT.